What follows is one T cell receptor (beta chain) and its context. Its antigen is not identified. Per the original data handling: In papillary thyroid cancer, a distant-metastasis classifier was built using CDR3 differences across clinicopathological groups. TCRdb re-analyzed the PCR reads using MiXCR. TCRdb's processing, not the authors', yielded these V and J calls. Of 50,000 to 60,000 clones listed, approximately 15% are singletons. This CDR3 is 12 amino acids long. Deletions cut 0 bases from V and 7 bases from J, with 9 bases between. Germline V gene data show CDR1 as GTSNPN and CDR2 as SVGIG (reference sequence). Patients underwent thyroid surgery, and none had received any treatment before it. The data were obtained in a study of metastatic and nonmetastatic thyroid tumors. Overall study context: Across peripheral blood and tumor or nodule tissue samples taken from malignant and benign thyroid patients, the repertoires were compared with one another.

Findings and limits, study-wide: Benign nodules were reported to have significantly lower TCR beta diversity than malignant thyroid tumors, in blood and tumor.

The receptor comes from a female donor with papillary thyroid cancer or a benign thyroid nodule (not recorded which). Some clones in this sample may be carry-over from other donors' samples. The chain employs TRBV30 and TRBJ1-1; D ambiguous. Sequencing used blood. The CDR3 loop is CAWSVQGIEAFF. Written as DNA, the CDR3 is TGTGCCTGGAGTGTACAAGGGATTGAAGCTTTCTTT. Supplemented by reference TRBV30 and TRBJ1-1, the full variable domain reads SQTIHQWPATLVQPVGSPLSLECTVEGTSNPNLYWYRQAAGRGLQLLFYSVGIGQISSEVPQNLSASRPQDRQFILSSKKLLLSDSGFYLCAWSVQGIEAFFGQGTRLTVV.